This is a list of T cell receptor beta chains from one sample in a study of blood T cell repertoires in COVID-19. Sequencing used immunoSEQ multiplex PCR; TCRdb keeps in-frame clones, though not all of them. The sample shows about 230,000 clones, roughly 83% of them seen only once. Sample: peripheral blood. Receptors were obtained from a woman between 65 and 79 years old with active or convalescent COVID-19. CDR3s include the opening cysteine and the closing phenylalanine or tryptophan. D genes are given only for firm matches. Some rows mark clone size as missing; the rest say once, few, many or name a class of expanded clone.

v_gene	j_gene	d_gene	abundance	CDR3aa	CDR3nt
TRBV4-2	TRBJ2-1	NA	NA	CASSPGEGRQYNEQFF	TGTGCCAGCAGCCCCGGAGAAGGGAGGCAATACAATGAGCAGTTCTTC
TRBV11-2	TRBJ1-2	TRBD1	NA	CASSLGGTDFYGYTF	TGTGCCAGCAGCTTAGGCGGGACAGACTTCTATGGCTACACCTTC
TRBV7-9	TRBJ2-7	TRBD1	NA	CASSLDRGEGPYEQYF	TGTGCCAGCAGCTTAGACAGGGGTGAGGGGCCCTACGAGCAGTACTTC
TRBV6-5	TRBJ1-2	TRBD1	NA	CATQSTGGYYGYTF	TGTGCCACCCAATCGACAGGGGGTTACTATGGCTACACCTTC
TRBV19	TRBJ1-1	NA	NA	CASSIVSGGTEAFF	TGTGCCAGTAGTATAGTAAGTGGGGGGACTGAAGCTTTCTTT
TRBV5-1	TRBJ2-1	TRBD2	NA	CASSFGGVNEQFF	TGCGCCAGCAGCTTTGGGGGGGTCAATGAGCAGTTCTTC
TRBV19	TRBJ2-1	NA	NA	CASRPRAGTYNEQFF	TGTGCCAGTAGACCTAGGGCGGGGACCTACAATGAGCAGTTCTTC
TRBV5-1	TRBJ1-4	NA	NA	CASSLATGFEKLFF	TGCGCCAGCAGCTTGGCCACAGGGTTTGAAAAACTGTTTTTT
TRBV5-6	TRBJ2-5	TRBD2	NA	CASSRIPGLAGGWETQYF	TGTGCCAGCAGCAGGATCCCGGGACTAGCGGGGGGATGGGAGACCCAGTACTTC
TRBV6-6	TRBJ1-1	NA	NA	CASSQSDSAATEAFF	TGTGCCAGCAGTCAGTCGGACAGCGCGGCCACTGAAGCTTTCTTT
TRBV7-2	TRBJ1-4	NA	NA	CASSFTGGLNEKLFF	TGTGCCAGCAGCTTCACGGGCGGGCTGAATGAAAAACTGTTTTTT
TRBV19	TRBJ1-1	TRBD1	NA	CASSIYWAGGNTEAFF	TGTGCCAGTAGTATTTATTGGGCAGGGGGCAACACTGAAGCTTTCTTT
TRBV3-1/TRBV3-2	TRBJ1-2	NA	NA	CASRSGANGGYTF	TGTGCCAGCAGATCAGGGGCAAATGGGGGCTACACCTTC
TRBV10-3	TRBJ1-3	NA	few	CAITAISGNTIYF	TGTGCCATCACAGCGATCTCTGGAAACACCATATATTTT